This entry lists 18 T cell receptor beta chains sequenced from one sample in a study of cytomegalovirus exposure and HLA in healthy donors. This PCR relied on a set of 60 Vbeta primers and 13 Jbeta primers. Clones were read by immunoSEQ multiplex PCR, and TCRdb kept only the in-frame ones, dropping some. The sample lists some 130,000 clones; 60% to 85% were seen once. The specimen was PBMCs. Source of these receptors: a young woman in good health and CMV-seronegative.

The V gene is TRBV28, the J gene TRBJ1-2; no reliable D call. The CDR3 is made up of 13 amino acids. Trimming stripped 6 bases from V and 5 bases from J, with 13 bases between. Germline loops: CDR1 MDHEN, CDR2 SYDVKM. DNA of the CDR3: TGTGCCAGCAGCCTAAACCGGGAGTATGGCTACACCTTC. This codes for CASSLNREYGYTF.

This chain connects TRBV29-1 to TRBJ1-2, with TRBD1 matching over 9 bases. The germline V gene has CDR1 SQVTM and CDR2 ANQGSEA. The J segment lost 7 bases and the V segment lost 4 bases, leaving 7 bases of the junction unmatched. The CDR3 covers 13 residues. The DNA of the CDR3 is TGCAGCGTTGGTGGGACAGGGAGAATTGGCTACACCTTC. Translation: CSVGGTGRIGYTF.

The rearrangement links TRBV21-1 to TRBJ2-7; the table's D call of TRBD2 was not tested on the DNA. TRBV21-1 is marked as a pseudogene. This CDR3 has 14 residues. CDR3 coding DNA: TGTGCCAGCAGCAAAGATGAAGCCTCCCACGAGCAGTACTTC. It specifies CASSKDEASHEQYF.

By sample share, this clone is medium-sized. The same CDR3 can be traced to other DNA sequences in this sample. This chain connects TRBV6-4 to TRBJ2-3; 10 positions match TRBD2. Per germline, CDR1 MRHNA and CDR2 SNTAGT. The CDR3 is 15 residues long. The trim removed 2 bases at V and 1 base at J, leaving 0 bases unmatched. The CDR3 here is CASSDGTSGTDTQYF. CDR3 nucleotides: TGTGCCAGCAGTGACGGGACTAGCGGCACAGATACGCAGTATTTT.

V gene TRBV5-4 combines with J gene TRBJ1-2; D remains unclear. Trimming removed 4 bases from V and 5 bases from J, with 12 bases in between. Per the germline V gene, CDR1 is SGHNT and CDR2 is YYREEE (reference sequence). This CDR3 has 13 residues. The CDR3 region is CASSLAVSYGYTF. The DNA of the CDR3 is TGTGCCAGCAGCCTAGCTGTCTCGTATGGCTACACCTTC.

This clone was seen a single time. The chain is built from TRBV30 and TRBJ2-1; 11 bases agree with TRBD2. This CDR3 region has 16 residues. CDR1 GTSNPN and CDR2 SVGIG come from the germline V gene (reference sequence). The trim removed 2 bases at V and 4 bases at J, leaving 7 bases unmatched. The DNA for the CDR3 is TGTGCCTGGAGTTACCCCACTAGCGGGAGATACAATGAGCAGTTCTTC. This translates into CAWSYPTSGRYNEQFF.

This clone was seen once. V is TRBV18 and J is TRBJ2-3, with D unclear. The germline V gene has CDR1 KGHSH and CDR2 LQKENI. The CDR3 sequence is 14 residues long. Trimming left V 2 bases short and J 2 bases short, with 8 bases between. CDR3 sequence reads: CASSPVDITDTQYF. DNA for the CDR3: TGTGCCAGCTCACCAGTAGATATCACAGATACGCAGTATTTT. Drawing the rest from reference TRBV18 and TRBJ2-3, the complete variable domain is NAGVMQNPRHLVRRRGQEARLRCSPMKGHSHVYWYRQLPEEGLKFMVYLQKENIIDESGMPKERFSAEFPKEGPSILRIQQVVRGDSAAYFCASSPVDITDTQYFGPGTRLTVL.

The chain employs TRBV19 and TRBJ1-2; the D gene is possibly TRBD1 (6 bases). Germline CDR1 LNHDA, CDR2 SQIVND (reference sequence). The CDR3 is 15 amino acids. Trimming removed 7 bases at V and 4 bases at J, with 19 bases between. The DNA for the CDR3 is TGTGCCAGTAACAGGAAGGGACAAGTTCCCTATGGCTACACCTTC. Residues: CASNRKGQVPYGYTF.

The chain is built from TRBV7-2 and TRBJ2-2, with 8 bases identical to TRBD2. V lost 2 bases and J lost 7; bases outside the gene matches: 6. The germline V gene encodes CDR1 SGHTA and CDR2 FQGNSA. The CDR3 totals 15 residues. CDR3 amino acids: CASSLSGSTNGELFF. CDR3 in DNA: TGTGCCAGCAGCTTAAGCGGGAGTACTAACGGGGAGCTGTTTTTT.

V usage is TRBV18 and J usage is TRBJ2-1; 7 bases align to TRBD2. With V trimmed by 5 bases and J by 2 bases, 12 bases remained unmatched. This CDR3 has 17 amino acids. The V gene's germline CDR1 is KGHSH and CDR2 LQKENI. CDR3 DNA: TGTGCCAGCTCAAGAACTAGCGAAAGTAGGACCTACAATGAGCAGTTCTTC. As protein: CASSRTSESRTYNEQFF. The complete variable domain, with remaining parts taken from reference TRBV18 and TRBJ2-1, reads NAGVMQNPRHLVRRRGQEARLRCSPMKGHSHVYWYRQLPEEGLKFMVYLQKENIIDESGMPKERFSAEFPKEGPSILRIQQVVRGDSAAYFCASSRTSESRTYNEQFFGPGTRLTVL.

The V and J genes are TRBV7-8 and TRBJ2-7, with 7 positions matching TRBD1. Germline assignment: CDR1 SGHVS and CDR2 FQNEAQ. This CDR3 is 21 amino acids long. V lost 2 bases, J lost 2 bases, and 24 bases stayed unmatched. The CDR3 bases are TGTGCCAGCAGCTTATGGGCCCAAGGGCAGGGGGTATCCCTTAGGCCCTACGAGCAGTACTTC. Its protein is CASSLWAQGQGVSLRPYEQYF.

J is TRBJ2-5 and V is TRBV9, with D maybe TRBD2 (5 bases). Looked up from germline, CDR1 is SGDLS and CDR2 is YYNGEE. V lost 4 bases and J 7 bases, leaving 11 bases between the germline ends. This CDR3 contains 12 residues. The CDR3 bases are TGTGCCAGCAGCCTACCCGAGGGGACCCAGTACTTC. Protein product: CASSLPEGTQYF.

A few counts support this clone. The J gene is TRBJ1-3, the V gene TRBV7-2; 10 nucleotides line up with TRBD1. V lost 1 base and J lost 8; bases outside the gene matches: 2. CDR3 length: 14 residues. Germline CDR1 SGHTA, CDR2 FQGNSA. CDR3 sequence reads: CASSLVTGGHTIYF. The CDR3, as DNA: TGTGCCAGCAGCTTAGTGACAGGGGGCCACACCATATATTTT.

V gene TRBV7-9 combines with J gene TRBJ2-7, with 7 nucleotides matching TRBD2. The CDR3 runs to 14 residues. V was clipped by 6 bases and J by 2 bases; unmatched bases: 7. CDR1 and CDR2 (germline): SEHNR, FQNEAQ (reference sequence). The DNA for the CDR3 is TGTGCCAGCAGTTATGCAGCGGGGACCTACGAGCAGTACTTC. Translation: CASSYAAGTYEQYF.

The DNA of the CDR3 is TGTGCCACCTCCCCCAGACGCTCGCCCCGAGGGGGCGAGCAGTACTTC. Its protein is CATSPRRSPRGGEQYF. The chain has TRBV27 and TRBJ2-7; possible D gene TRBD1, 6 bases. V gave up 10 bases and J gave up 6 bases, with 28 bases separating them. Germline lookup yields CDR1 MNHEY and CDR2 SMNVEV (reference sequence). The CDR3 runs 16 residues.

Turning to this clone: An end of the junction differs from the germline gene, which may be a read error. V usage is TRBV4-1 and J usage is TRBJ2-3; TRBD2 agrees at 8 bases. The germline V gene encodes CDR1 MGHRA and CDR2 YSYEKL. The CDR3 is made up of 15 amino acids. The CDR3 sequence: CASSQDLSRGLGQHF. CDR3 sequence (DNA): TGCGCCAGCAGCCAAGATCTCTCCCGGGGACTAGGTCAACATTTT.

The V gene is TRBV6-1, the J gene TRBJ2-7, with D possibly TRBD2 on 6 matching bases. Looked up from germline, CDR1 is MNHNS and CDR2 is SASEGT. The V end was cut by 2 bases, the J end by 6 bases, with 17 bases between. CDR3 length equals 15 residues. This chain's CDR3 is CASSELRLVSAEQYF. Written as DNA, the CDR3 is TGTGCCAGCAGTGAACTCCGACTAGTCTCGGCCGAGCAGTACTTC.

The chain has TRBV7-2 and TRBJ1-2; D gene uncertain. Deletions cut 0 bases from V and 4 bases from J, with 15 bases between. The CDR3 spans 16 residues. Germline V gene sequence: CDR1 SGHTA, CDR2 FQGNSA. Here the CDR3 reads CASSLAAAGYTYGYTF. The CDR3 coding sequence is TGTGCCAGCAGCTTAGCCGCAGCGGGGTATACCTATGGCTACACCTTC.